The 10 T cell receptor beta chains listed next were all sequenced from one sample in a study of T cells in Graves' hyperthyroidism and ophthalmopathy. Using RNA transcripts as the source, TCR beta CDR3 regions were amplified. In the first-round RT-PCR of the TCR CDR3, the HTBI primer set was used. TCRdb ran MiXCR on the multiplex PCR reads and lists one entry per CDR3 protein. The table has about 720,000 distinct CDR3 sequences, roughly 20% seen once. The sample taken for sequencing was blood. These receptors came from a woman between 50 and 59 years old with Graves' hyperthyroidism that later progressed to Graves' ophthalmopathy.

The CDR3 protein is CASSLAPGGEQYF. The DNA for the CDR3 is TGCGCCAGCAGCTTGGCCCCGGGTGGAGAGCAGTACTTC. The chain employs TRBV5-1 and TRBJ2-7; D is unclear. V was trimmed by 0 bases and J by 7 bases, leaving 11 bases between them. The CDR3 is 13 residues long. Germline CDR1 is SGHRS and CDR2 is YFSETQ.

This clonotype was detected a few times. The V call is TRBV30, the J call TRBJ2-3; 13 bases fit TRBD2. Per the germline V gene, CDR1 is GTSNPN and CDR2 is SVGIG (reference sequence). CDR3 length: 16 amino acids. V gave up 7 bases and J gave up 4 bases; unmatched junction bases: 11. The CDR3: CALGTGTSGVADTQYF. In DNA, the CDR3 is TGTGCCTTAGGTACCGGGACTAGCGGGGTTGCAGATACGCAGTATTTT.

This clonotype was detected a few times. The chain combines TRBV5-1 with TRBJ1-4; 7 nucleotides line up with TRBD1. The germline V gene encodes CDR1 SGHRS and CDR2 YFSETQ. This CDR3 spans 16 amino acids. The junction had 13 bases not matched to a gene; V was cut back by 4 bases and J by 7 bases. The CDR3 nucleotides read TGCGCCAGCAGCCCCGGTGGGACAGTATGGGGTGAAAAACTGTTTTTT. The encoded protein is CASSPGGTVWGEKLFF.

The chain couples TRBV19 to TRBJ2-1; 15 positions match TRBD2. Germline CDR1 and CDR2: LNHDA and SQIVND (reference sequence). The CDR3 loop spans 16 amino acids. V lost 5 bases, J lost 8 bases, and 7 bases stayed unmatched. The DNA for the CDR3 is TGTGCCAGTAGTGAAACGGGACTAGCGGGGGGACATGAGCAGTTCTTC. It is translated as CASSETGLAGGHEQFF.

This clonotype has more than one count but fewer than ten. The J gene is TRBJ2-7, the V gene TRBV30; D may match TRBD1 or TRBD2 (5 bases each). This CDR3 is 13 amino acids long. The V and J ends lost 1 base and 4 bases respectively, with 11 bases between them. Germline assignment: CDR1 GTSNPN and CDR2 SVGIG (reference sequence). CDR3 nucleotides: TGTGCCTGGAGTGCCCTTGGGGGTTACGAGCAGTACTTC. Encoded protein: CAWSALGGYEQYF.

The table lists this clonotype with many counts. The chain joins TRBV20-1 to TRBJ1-1; D unclear. This CDR3 spans 13 amino acids. The germline V and J ends were trimmed by 0 bases and 1 base, with 6 bases remaining between them. Germline V lookup: CDR1 DFQATT, CDR2 SNEGSKA (reference sequence). Here the CDR3 DNA reads TGCAGTGCTAGAGATCTGGGGAACACTGAAGCTTTCTTT. It yields the protein CSARDLGNTEAFF.

This clonotype was recorded a few times. V usage is TRBV19 and J usage is TRBJ2-1; no clear D gene. Germline V CDR1 and CDR2: LNHDA, SQIVND (reference sequence). V lost 4 bases and J 8 bases, leaving 24 bases between the germline ends. The CDR3 consists of 17 residues. CDR3 sequence: CASSTLVYPHFTDEQFF. The CDR3 DNA is TGTGCCAGTAGTACCCTCGTGTATCCCCATTTTACGGATGAGCAGTTCTTC.

This clonotype has ten or more counts. The genes are TRBV2 and TRBJ1-3, with 10 bases aligning to TRBD1. Trimming at V came to 6 bases and at J to 3 bases, leaving 5 bases not matched to a gene. Per germline, CDR1 SNHLY and CDR2 FYNNEI. This CDR3 comprises 15 residues. This chain's CDR3 is CASRGDRGFGNTIYF. CDR3 in DNA: TGTGCCAGCAGGGGGGACAGGGGCTTTGGAAACACCATATATTTT.

The table lists this clonotype with a count of one. The chain has TRBV29-1 and TRBJ2-5, with D uncertain. Germline V lookup: CDR1 SQVTM, CDR2 ANQGSEA. This CDR3 is built from 15 residues. Trimming took off 0 bases at V and 2 bases at J, with 13 bases between the two ends. The CDR3 sequence is CSVEDLYLEQETQYF. CDR3 DNA sequence: TGCAGCGTTGAAGATCTTTACCTGGAACAAGAGACCCAGTACTTC.

The table lists this clonotype with a few counts. The chain joins TRBV2 to TRBJ1-5; D is possibly TRBD1 (5 bases). The ends were cut back, 5 bases at V and 6 bases at J, with 14 bases in the middle. Germline V gives CDR1 SNHLY, CDR2 FYNNEI. The length of the CDR3 is 14 residues. CDR3 nucleotide sequence: TGTGCCAGCAGTACGGAGCGGGGCGTTCAGCCCCAGCATTTT. Its translation: CASSTERGVQPQHF. Based on the CDR3 plus reference TRBV2 and TRBJ1-5, the full variable domain is EPEVTQTPSHQVTQMGQEVILRCVPISNHLYFYWYRQILGQKVEFLVSFYNNEISEKSEIFDDQFSVERPDGSNFTLKIRSTKLEDSAMYFCASSTERGVQPQHFGDGTRLSIL.